This T cell receptor (beta chain) was observed in a study of T cell repertoires in cytomegalovirus infection. Whole-study results and caveats: Ex vivo, HLA-C-restricted CMV-specific TCR beta clonotypes prevailed over the rest of the response.

TCRdb fed the reads into MiXCR, producing one record per CDR3 protein. The sample includes about 680,000 distinct CDR3 sequences, 20% to 25% of them seen just once. Concerning this clonotype: Its specificity is unknown.

The germline gives CDR1 SGHNT, CDR2 YYREEE (reference sequence). This CDR3 has 13 residues. Trimming stripped 0 bases from V and 8 bases from J, with 11 bases between. The sequencing input was CD8+ T cells from PBMCs. This sequence originates from a human donor in good health (CMV status not recorded). Some clones in this sample may be carry-over from other donors' samples. The V call is TRBV5-4, the J call TRBJ1-2; D might be TRBD1 (6 bases). CDR3 DNA: TGTGCCAGCAGCTTGGACCACAGGGAGGGCTACACCTTC. It specifies CASSLDHREGYTF.